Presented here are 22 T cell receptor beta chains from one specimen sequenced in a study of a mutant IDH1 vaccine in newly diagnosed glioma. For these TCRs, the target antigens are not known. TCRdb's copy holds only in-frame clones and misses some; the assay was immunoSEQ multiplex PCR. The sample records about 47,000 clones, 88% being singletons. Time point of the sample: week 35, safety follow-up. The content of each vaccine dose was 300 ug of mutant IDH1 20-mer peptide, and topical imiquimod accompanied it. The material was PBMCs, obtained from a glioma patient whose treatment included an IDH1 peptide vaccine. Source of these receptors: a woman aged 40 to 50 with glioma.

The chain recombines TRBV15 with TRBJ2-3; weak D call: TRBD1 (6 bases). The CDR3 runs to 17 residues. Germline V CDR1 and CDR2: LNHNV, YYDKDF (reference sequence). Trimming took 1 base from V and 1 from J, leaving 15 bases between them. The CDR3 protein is CATSRALSGAGTDTQYF. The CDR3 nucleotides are TGTGCCACCAGCAGAGCATTATCAGGGGCTGGCACAGATACGCAGTATTTT.

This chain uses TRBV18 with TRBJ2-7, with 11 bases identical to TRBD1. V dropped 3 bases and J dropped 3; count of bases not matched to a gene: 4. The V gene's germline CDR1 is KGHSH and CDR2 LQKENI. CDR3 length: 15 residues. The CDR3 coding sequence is TGTGCCAGCTCACCGAAGGACAGGGGGCTCTACGAGCAGTACTTC. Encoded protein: CASSPKDRGLYEQYF.

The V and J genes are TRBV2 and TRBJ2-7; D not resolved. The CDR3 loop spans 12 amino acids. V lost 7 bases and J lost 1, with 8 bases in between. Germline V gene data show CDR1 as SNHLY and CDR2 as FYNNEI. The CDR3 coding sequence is TGTGCCAGCAAACCTCAATCCTACGAGCAGTACTTC. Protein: CASKPQSYEQYF.

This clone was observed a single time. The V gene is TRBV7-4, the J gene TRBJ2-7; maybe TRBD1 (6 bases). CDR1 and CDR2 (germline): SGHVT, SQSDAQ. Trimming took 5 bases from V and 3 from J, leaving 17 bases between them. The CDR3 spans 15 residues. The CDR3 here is CASSARTGPDYEQYF. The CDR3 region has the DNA TGTGCCAGCAGCGCCCGTACAGGGCCCGACTACGAGCAGTACTTC. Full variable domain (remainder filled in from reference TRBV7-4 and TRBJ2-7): GAGVSQSPRYKVAKRGRDVALRCDSISGHVTLYWYRQTLGQGSEVLTYSQSDAQRDKSGRPSGRFSAERPERSVSTLKIQRTEQGDSAVYLCASSARTGPDYEQYFGPGTRLTVT.

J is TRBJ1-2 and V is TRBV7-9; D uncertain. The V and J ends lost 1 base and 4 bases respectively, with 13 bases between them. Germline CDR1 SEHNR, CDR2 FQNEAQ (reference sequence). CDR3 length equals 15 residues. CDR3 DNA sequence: TGTGCCAGCAGCTTAGTTCAGGAGTCCCTCTATGGCTACACCTTC. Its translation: CASSLVQESLYGYTF. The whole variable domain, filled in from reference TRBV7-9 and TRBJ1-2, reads DTGVSQNPRHKITKRGQNVTFRCDPISEHNRLYWYRQTLGQGPEFLTYFQNEAQLEKSRLLSDRFSAERPKGSFSTLEIQRTEQGDSAMYLCASSLVQESLYGYTFGSGTRLTVV.

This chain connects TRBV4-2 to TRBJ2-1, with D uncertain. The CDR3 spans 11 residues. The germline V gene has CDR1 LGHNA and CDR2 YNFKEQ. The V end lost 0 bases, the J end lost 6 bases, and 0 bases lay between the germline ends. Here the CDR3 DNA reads TGTGCCAGCAGCCAAGACAATGAGCAGTTCTTC. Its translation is CASSQDNEQFF.

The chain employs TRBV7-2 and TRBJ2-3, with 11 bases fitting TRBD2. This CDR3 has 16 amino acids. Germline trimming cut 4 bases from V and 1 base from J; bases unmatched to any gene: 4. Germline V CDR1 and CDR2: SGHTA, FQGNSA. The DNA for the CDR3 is TGTGCCAGCAGCTCCCGGACTAGCGGGCGCACAGATACGCAGTATTTT. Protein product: CASSSRTSGRTDTQYF.

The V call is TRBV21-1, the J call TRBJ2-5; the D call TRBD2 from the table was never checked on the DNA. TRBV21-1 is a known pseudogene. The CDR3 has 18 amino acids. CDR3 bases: TGTGCCAGCAGCAAAGCGCCCGGGACTAGCGGGGACCAAGAGACCCAGTACTTC. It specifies CASSKAPGTSGDQETQYF.

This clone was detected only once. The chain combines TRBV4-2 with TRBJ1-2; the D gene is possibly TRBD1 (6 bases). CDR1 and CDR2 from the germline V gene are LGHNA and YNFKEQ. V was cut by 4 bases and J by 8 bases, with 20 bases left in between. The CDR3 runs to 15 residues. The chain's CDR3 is CASSLEWTESGGYTF. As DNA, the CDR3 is TGTGCCAGCAGCCTCGAATGGACAGAGAGCGGCGGCTACACCTTC.

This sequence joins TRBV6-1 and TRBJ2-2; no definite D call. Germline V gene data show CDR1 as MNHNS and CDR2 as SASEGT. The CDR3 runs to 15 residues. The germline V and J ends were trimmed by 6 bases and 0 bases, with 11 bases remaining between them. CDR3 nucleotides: TGTGCCAGCAGGACCGGGCCTTCGAACACCGGGGAGCTGTTTTTT. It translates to CASRTGPSNTGELFF.

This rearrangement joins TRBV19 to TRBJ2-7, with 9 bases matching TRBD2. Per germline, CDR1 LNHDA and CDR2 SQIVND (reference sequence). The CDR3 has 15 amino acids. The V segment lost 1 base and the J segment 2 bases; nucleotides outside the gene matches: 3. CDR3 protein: CASSIGSSGTYEQYF. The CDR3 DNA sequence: TGTGCCAGTAGTATAGGGTCTAGCGGGACCTACGAGCAGTACTTC. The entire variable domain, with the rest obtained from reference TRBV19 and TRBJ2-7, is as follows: DGGITQSPKYLFRKEGQNVTLSCEQNLNHDAMYWYRQDPGQGLRLIYYSQIVNDFQKGDIAEGYSVSREKKESFPLTVTSAQKNPTAFYLCASSIGSSGTYEQYFGPGTRLTVT.

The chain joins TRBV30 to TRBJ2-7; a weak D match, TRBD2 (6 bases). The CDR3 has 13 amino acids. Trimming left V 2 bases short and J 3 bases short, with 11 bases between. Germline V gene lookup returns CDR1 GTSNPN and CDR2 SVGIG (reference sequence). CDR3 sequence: CAWSRDFNYEQYF. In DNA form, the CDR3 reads TGTGCCTGGAGTAGGGACTTTAACTACGAGCAGTACTTC.

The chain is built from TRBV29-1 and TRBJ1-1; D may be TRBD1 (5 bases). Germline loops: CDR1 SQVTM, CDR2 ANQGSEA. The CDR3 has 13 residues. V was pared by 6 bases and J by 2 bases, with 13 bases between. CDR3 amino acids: CSVSRDYNTEAFF. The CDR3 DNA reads TGCAGCGTCTCCCGGGACTATAACACTGAAGCTTTCTTT.

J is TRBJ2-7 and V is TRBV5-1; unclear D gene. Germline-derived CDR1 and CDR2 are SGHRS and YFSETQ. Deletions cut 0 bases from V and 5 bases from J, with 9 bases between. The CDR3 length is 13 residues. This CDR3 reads CASSLVAFDEQYF. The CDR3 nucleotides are TGCGCCAGCAGCTTGGTGGCGTTCGACGAGCAGTACTTC.

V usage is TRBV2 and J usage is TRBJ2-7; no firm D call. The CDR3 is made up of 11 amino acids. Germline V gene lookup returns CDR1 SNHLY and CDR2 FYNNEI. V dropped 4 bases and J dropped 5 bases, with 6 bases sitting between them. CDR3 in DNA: TGTGCCAGCAGTGCCTACAACGAGCAGTACTTC. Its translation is CASSAYNEQYF.

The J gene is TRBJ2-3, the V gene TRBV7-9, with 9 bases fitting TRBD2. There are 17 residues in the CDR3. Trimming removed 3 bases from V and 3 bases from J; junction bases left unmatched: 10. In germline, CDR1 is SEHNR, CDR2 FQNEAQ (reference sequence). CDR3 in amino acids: CASSFRGGADGTDTQYF. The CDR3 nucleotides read TGTGCCAGCAGCTTTCGCGGGGGGGCCGATGGGACAGATACGCAGTATTTT.

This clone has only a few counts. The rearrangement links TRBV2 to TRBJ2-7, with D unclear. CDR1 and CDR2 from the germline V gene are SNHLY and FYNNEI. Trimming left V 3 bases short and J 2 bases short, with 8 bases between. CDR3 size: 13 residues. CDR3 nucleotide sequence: TGTGCCAGCAGTGATTGGCAACCCTACGAGCAGTACTTC. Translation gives CASSDWQPYEQYF.

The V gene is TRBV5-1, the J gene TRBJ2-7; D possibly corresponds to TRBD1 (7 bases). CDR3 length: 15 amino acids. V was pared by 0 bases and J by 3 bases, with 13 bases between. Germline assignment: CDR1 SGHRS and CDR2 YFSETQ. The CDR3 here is CASSLDWQGGYEQYF. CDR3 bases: TGCGCCAGCAGCTTGGATTGGCAGGGGGGCTACGAGCAGTACTTC.

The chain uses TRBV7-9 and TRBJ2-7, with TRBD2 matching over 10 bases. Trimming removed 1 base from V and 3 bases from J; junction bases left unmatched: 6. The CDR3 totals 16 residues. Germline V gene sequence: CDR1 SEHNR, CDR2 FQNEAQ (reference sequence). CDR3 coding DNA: TGTGCCAGCAGCTTAGGTGCAGCGGGGGGGATCTACGAGCAGTACTTC. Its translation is CASSLGAAGGIYEQYF.

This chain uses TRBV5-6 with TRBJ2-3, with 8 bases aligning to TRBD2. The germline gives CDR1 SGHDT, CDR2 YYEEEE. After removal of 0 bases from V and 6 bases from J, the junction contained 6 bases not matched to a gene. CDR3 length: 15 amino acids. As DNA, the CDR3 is TGTGCCAGCAGCTTGGAAGGGACTAGTTCTGATACGCAGTATTTT. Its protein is CASSLEGTSSDTQYF. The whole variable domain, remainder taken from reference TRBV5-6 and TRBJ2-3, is DAGVTQSPTHLIKTRGQQVTLRCSPKSGHDTVSWYQQALGQGPQFIFQYYEEEERQRGNFPDRFSGHQFPNYSSELNVNALLLGDSALYLCASSLEGTSSDTQYFGPGTRLTVL.

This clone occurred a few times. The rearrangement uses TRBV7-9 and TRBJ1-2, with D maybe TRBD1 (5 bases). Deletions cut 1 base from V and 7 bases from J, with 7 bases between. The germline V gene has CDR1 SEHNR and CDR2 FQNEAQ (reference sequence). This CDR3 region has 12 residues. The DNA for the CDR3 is TGTGCCAGCAGCTTAGAGGGGTCTGGCTACACCTTC. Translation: CASSLEGSGYTF. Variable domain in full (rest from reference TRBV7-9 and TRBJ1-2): DTGVSQNPRHKITKRGQNVTFRCDPISEHNRLYWYRQTLGQGPEFLTYFQNEAQLEKSRLLSDRFSAERPKGSFSTLEIQRTEQGDSAMYLCASSLEGSGYTFGSGTRLTVV.

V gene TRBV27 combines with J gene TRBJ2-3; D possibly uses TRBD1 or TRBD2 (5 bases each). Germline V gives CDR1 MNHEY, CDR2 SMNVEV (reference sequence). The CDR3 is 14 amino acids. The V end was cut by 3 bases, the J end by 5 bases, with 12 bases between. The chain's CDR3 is CASSLGTRRDTQYF. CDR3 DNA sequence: TGTGCCAGCAGTTTGGGGACCCGCCGAGATACGCAGTATTTT.